This passage covers 22 T cell receptor beta chains from one sample sequenced in a study of cytomegalovirus exposure and HLA in healthy donors. 60 Vbeta and 13 Jbeta primers were used in PCR. Sequencing used immunoSEQ multiplex PCR; TCRdb keeps in-frame clones, though not all of them. The repertoire consists of 130,000 to 150,000 clones, with 70% to 80% occurring once and the leading ten covering roughly 4.6%. The sequenced material came from PBMCs. The source of these receptors is a woman in her 50s in good health and CMV-seronegative.

This chain joins TRBV29-1 and TRBJ1-2; a weak D match, TRBD1 (6 bases). This CDR3 has 13 residues. Germline loops: CDR1 SQVTM, CDR2 ANQGSEA. The V end lost 5 bases, the J end lost 6 bases, and 16 bases lay between the germline ends. CDR3 amino acids: CSVLNREGDGYTF. DNA for the CDR3: TGCAGCGTTCTAAACAGGGAAGGTGATGGCTACACCTTC. The full variable domain, its missing parts supplied by reference TRBV29-1 and TRBJ1-2, is SAVISQKPSRDICQRGTSLTIQCQVDSQVTMMFWYRQQPGQSLTLIATANQGSEATYESGFVIDKFPISRPNLTFSTLTVSNMSPEDSSIYLCSVLNREGDGYTFGSGTRLTVV.

This clone has only a few counts. V is TRBV9 and J is TRBJ2-3; TRBD1 agrees at 10 bases. V gave up 3 bases and J gave up 1 base; unmatched junction bases: 2. This CDR3 region has 15 residues. Germline V gene sequence: CDR1 SGDLS, CDR2 YYNGEE. CDR3 in DNA: TGTGCCAGCAGCGCCGGGACAGGGGGCACAGATACGCAGTATTTT. This gives the protein CASSAGTGGTDTQYF.

The CDR3 nucleotides are TGTGCCAGCAGCGCCGACTTCTACTCCTACAATGAGCAGTTCTTC. Protein: CASSADFYSYNEQFF. The rearrangement joins TRBV9 to TRBJ2-1; D is ambiguous. V gave up 3 bases and J gave up 0 bases, with 10 bases separating them. CDR1 SGDLS and CDR2 YYNGEE come from the germline V gene. This CDR3 is 15 amino acids long.

V and J are TRBV6-5 and TRBJ2-1; 7 bases line up with TRBD2. The CDR3 covers 16 residues. Germline assignment: CDR1 MNHEY and CDR2 SVGAGI. V lost 4 bases and J lost 4; bases outside the gene matches: 10. In DNA, the CDR3 is TGTGCCAGCAGTTTGGCCGGAGCGGGGACTTACAATGAGCAGTTCTTC. It specifies CASSLAGAGTYNEQFF.

V is TRBV4-2 and J is TRBJ2-5, with D possibly TRBD2 on 5 matching bases. Germline V gene sequence: CDR1 LGHNA, CDR2 YNFKEQ. The CDR3 covers 14 residues. Trimming took 4 bases from V and 5 from J, leaving 14 bases between them. CDR3 loop: CASSRPQRAETQYF. In DNA, the CDR3 is TGTGCCAGCAGCCGCCCCCAGAGGGCCGAGACCCAGTACTTC.

In this sample, this clone turned up a few times. The chain is built from TRBV2 and TRBJ2-5, with 10 bases lining up with TRBD1. The J call is uncertain, as TRBJ2-7 better fits the DNA end. The CDR3 loop spans 18 amino acids. Germline CDR1 reads SNHLY; CDR2 reads FYNNEI. CDR3 nucleotide sequence: TGTGCCAGCAGCCACGACAGGGGGCCAAAAGATGAGGTCTACGAGCAGTACTTC. Its protein is CASSHDRGPKDEVYEQYF.

This clone was counted once. The J gene is TRBJ1-1, the V gene TRBV27; TRBD1 aligns across 7 bases. The CDR3 is made up of 12 amino acids. The V segment lost 4 bases and the J segment 8 bases; nucleotides outside the gene matches: 4. Germline V gene sequence: CDR1 MNHEY, CDR2 SMNVEV (reference sequence). In DNA, the CDR3 is TGTGCCAGCAGTTACAGGGGATCGGAAGCTTTCTTT. Its translation: CASSYRGSEAFF.

A single count supports this clone. V and J are TRBV4-2 and TRBJ1-2; D is undetermined. This CDR3 is built from 15 residues. Per germline, CDR1 LGHNA and CDR2 YNFKEQ. The V end was cut by 4 bases, the J end by 6 bases, with 18 bases between. DNA for the CDR3: TGTGCCAGCAGCCGCTCCGACCTAACGAGGGATGGCTACACCTTC. Amino acid sequence: CASSRSDLTRDGYTF.

The chain uses TRBV11-3 and TRBJ2-3; TRBD2 matches 7 bases. The CDR3 covers 17 residues. Germline V lookup: CDR1 SGHNT, CDR2 YENEEA. Trimming at V came to 1 base and at J to 2 bases, leaving 9 bases not matched to a gene. Here the CDR3 reads CASSLGLFSGDTDTQYF. The CDR3 nucleotides are TGTGCCAGCAGCTTAGGGCTTTTCAGCGGGGACACAGATACGCAGTATTTT.

The chain recombines TRBV10-1 with TRBJ2-5; D is possibly TRBD2 (7 bases). V was shortened by 3 bases and J by 5 bases, with 22 bases between the two germline ends. The CDR3 consists of 17 residues. The germline CDR1 and CDR2 sequences are WNHNN and SYGVQD (reference sequence). The CDR3 region is CASSDEGGQGPPETQYF. CDR3 nucleotides: TGCGCCAGCAGTGATGAGGGGGGGCAGGGGCCACCGGAGACCCAGTACTTC.

The chain uses TRBV7-2 and TRBJ2-1, with 7 positions matching TRBD1. Germline CDR1 SGHTA, CDR2 FQGNSA. The CDR3 runs to 16 residues. The V segment lost 5 bases and the J segment 5 bases; nucleotides outside the gene matches: 12. CDR3 protein: CASSVPGTAPHNEQFF. The DNA of the CDR3 is TGTGCCAGCAGCGTTCCCGGGACAGCTCCACACAATGAGCAGTTCTTC.

This clone has just a few counts. This chain joins TRBV4-2 and TRBJ1-1; weak D call: TRBD1 (5 bases). CDR3 size: 15 residues. The V and J ends lost 4 bases and 3 bases respectively, with 15 bases between them. CDR1 LGHNA and CDR2 YNFKEQ come from the germline V gene. In DNA form, the CDR3 reads TGTGCCAGCAGCCGGAGGGCTGGGGGAGACACTGAAGCTTTCTTT. Its translation is CASSRRAGGDTEAFF.

The chain uses TRBV4-2 and TRBJ2-2; 10 bases align to TRBD1. The CDR3 is 19 residues long. The V and J ends lost 0 bases and 3 bases, in that order; junction bases with no gene match: 10. CDR1 LGHNA and CDR2 YNFKEQ come from the germline V gene. The CDR3 is CASSQEGPRTGGYTGELFF. The CDR3 DNA reads TGTGCCAGCAGCCAAGAGGGGCCGAGGACAGGGGGGTACACCGGGGAGCTGTTTTTT.

In its sample, this clone was seen a few times. J is TRBJ2-7 and V is TRBV5-1, with TRBD1 matching over 9 bases. With V trimmed by 4 bases and J by 5 bases, 7 bases remained unmatched. This CDR3 is built from 14 residues. CDR1 SGHRS and CDR2 YFSETQ come from the germline V gene. CDR3 DNA sequence: TGCGCCAGCAGCGGACAGGGGCTCTTGCACGAGCAGTACTTC. Its protein product is CASSGQGLLHEQYF. The full variable domain, in which reference TRBV5-1 and TRBJ2-7 provide the parts outside the CDR3, is KAGVTQTPRYLIKTRGQQVTLSCSPISGHRSVSWYQQTPGQGLQFLFEYFSETQRNKGNFPGRFSGRQFSNSRSEMNVSTLELGDSALYLCASSGQGLLHEQYFGPGTRLTVT.

The CDR3 loop reads CASSQVTGGNTGELFF. The DNA for the CDR3 is TGTGCCAGCAGCCAAGTTACGGGGGGTAACACCGGGGAGCTGTTTTTT. This chain links TRBV4-2 with TRBJ2-2; TRBD2 agrees at 7 bases. The germline gives CDR1 LGHNA, CDR2 YNFKEQ. Germline trimming cut 1 base from V and 2 bases from J; bases unmatched to any gene: 4. The CDR3 covers 16 residues.

This clone was picked up one time. The genes are TRBV4-1 and TRBJ1-1; 8 nucleotides line up with TRBD1. This CDR3 region has 16 residues. Trimming removed 4 bases from V and 2 bases from J; junction bases left unmatched: 9. From germline, CDR1 is MGHRA and CDR2 YSYEKL. CDR3: CASSPRGTGLNTEAFF. CDR3 nucleotide sequence: TGCGCCAGCAGCCCACGGGGGACAGGACTCAACACTGAAGCTTTCTTT.

The gene calls are TRBV5-4 and TRBJ2-5; TRBD1 matches 8 bases. With V trimmed by 4 bases and J by 4 bases, 6 bases remained unmatched. CDR3 length equals 14 residues. Per the germline V gene, CDR1 is SGHNT and CDR2 is YYREEE (reference sequence). In DNA form, the CDR3 reads TGTGCCAGCAGCCCGTGGACAGGGATAGAGACCCAGTACTTC. Protein product: CASSPWTGIETQYF. Together with reference TRBV5-4 and TRBJ2-5, the CDR3 gives the full variable domain: ETGVTQSPTHLIKTRGQQVTLRCSSQSGHNTVSWYQQALGQGPQFIFQYYREEENGRGNFPPRFSGLQFPNYSSELNVNALELDDSALYLCASSPWTGIETQYFGPGTRLLVL.

V gene TRBV19 combines with J gene TRBJ1-3; D may be TRBD1 (5 bases). The CDR3 sequence is 15 residues long. Germline CDR1 is LNHDA and CDR2 is SQIVND (reference sequence). Trimming took 5 bases from V and 2 from J, leaving 13 bases between them. The CDR3 DNA reads as TGTGCCAGTAGTGGGGGGTTATTCGCTGGAAACACCATATATTTT. Translated, it gives CASSGGLFAGNTIYF.

The chain has TRBV9 and TRBJ2-2; 7 bases match TRBD1. The CDR3 has 13 residues. Per the germline V gene, CDR1 is SGDLS and CDR2 is YYNGEE. Trimming took 1 base from V and 6 from J; bases not matched to a gene: 0. The CDR3 is CASSVTGAGELFF. The CDR3, as DNA: TGTGCCAGCAGCGTAACAGGGGCCGGGGAGCTGTTTTTT.

With regard to this clone: Its ends do not fully match the called genes, so a read error is possible. Other DNA variants within this sample encode the same CDR3. The chain couples TRBV14 to TRBJ1-1; D remains unclear. This CDR3 has 13 amino acids. Germline loops: CDR1 SGHDN, CDR2 FVKESK. In DNA form, the CDR3 reads TGTGCTAGCAGCCGTACACTGAACACTGAAGCTTTCTTT. Translation: CASSRTLNTEAFF.

This chain's CDR3 is CASSLEQGREKLFF. The CDR3 coding sequence is TGCGCCAGCAGCTTAGAACAGGGGAGGGAAAAACTGTTTTTT. The chain carries TRBV5-1 and TRBJ1-4, with 7 bases fitting TRBD1. The CDR3 has 14 amino acids. V was clipped by 2 bases and J by 8 bases; unmatched bases: 6. Germline loops: CDR1 SGHRS, CDR2 YFSETQ. Combining the CDR3 with reference TRBV5-1 and TRBJ1-4 gives the whole variable domain KAGVTQTPRYLIKTRGQQVTLSCSPISGHRSVSWYQQTPGQGLQFLFEYFSETQRNKGNFPGRFSGRQFSNSRSEMNVSTLELGDSALYLCASSLEQGREKLFFGSGTQLSVL.

This clone was seen a single time. The chain combines TRBV28 with TRBJ2-7; tentatively, D is TRBD1 (5 bases). This CDR3 region has 12 residues. V was shortened by 6 bases and J by 8 bases, with 14 bases between the two germline ends. Germline V gene lookup returns CDR1 MDHEN and CDR2 SYDVKM. CDR3 protein: CASSIGAHKQYF. The CDR3 region has the DNA TGTGCCAGCAGCATAGGGGCGCACAAGCAGTACTTC.